The sequence of this T cell receptor beta chain was determined in a study of blood T cell repertoires in COVID-19. The CDR3 sequence is 14 residues long. Germline CDR1 is SNHLY and CDR2 is FYNNEI. V dropped 2 bases and J dropped 2 bases, with 8 bases sitting between them. The assay was immunoSEQ multiplex PCR, and TCRdb's table has in-frame clones only and misses some. The table has roughly 250,000 clones, approximately 79% seen once; the top ten hold over 3%. This chain joins TRBV2 and TRBJ2-3; no reliable D call. The TCR sequence derives from a woman in her 40s with active or convalescent COVID-19. The sequenced sample was peripheral blood. The CDR3 DNA sequence: TGTGCCAGCAGTGAATCCGCGGTCACAGATACGCAGTATTTT. This codes for CASSESAVTDTQYF. Supplemented by reference TRBV2 and TRBJ2-3, the full variable domain reads EPEVTQTPSHQVTQMGQEVILRCVPISNHLYFYWYRQILGQKVEFLVSFYNNEISEKSEIFDDQFSVERPDGSNFTLKIRSTKLEDSAMYFCASSESAVTDTQYFGPGTRLTVL.